The T cell receptor (beta chain) described here comes from a study of cytomegalovirus exposure and HLA in healthy donors (dated by TCRdb to about 2017). With respect to the entire study: A later analysis indicated that the 120 validation repertoires were generated on the platform also employed for the 720 or so repertoires of the first cohort. The study aimed to test whether cataloging public T cell receptors could reveal signatures of past pathogen exposure. Along with the roughly 670-subject first cohort, a separate validation cohort of about 110 different subjects was used. High-throughput TCR immunosequencing, statistical association of individual TCRs with disease status, and machine learning were combined to predict cytomegalovirus infection status.

The method was the immunoSEQ multiplex PCR assay. Concerning the study's data processing: To diagnose cytomegalovirus status from the catalog of TCR beta chain sequences, a statistical classification framework was built. In TCRdb, the immuneACCESS table is reduced to in-frame sequences with V and J assigned. These tables do not hold every clone; where another copy was compared, an unresolved V gene accounts for under half, and the others remain unexplained. The V and J calls and clone size are taken from that table; D and trimming were inferred from the DNA. This sample has some 150,000 clones in its table, and about 88% of those were observed once. Jointly, the top ten make up 3% of the sample. The full study reports these points: In both the original and validation cohorts, the classifier was reported to diagnose cytomegalovirus status with high specificity and sensitivity. A later analysis lacked HLA typing for the validation cohort, so it scored co-occurrence in that cohort across all 130 or so repertoires. Three of the identified cytomegalovirus-associated TCR beta chains were confirmed in vitro to be specific for cytomegalovirus antigens. Most TCR sequences were seen in very few donors, while some public TCRs were found in many individuals. The authors suggested that the approach could potentially be generalized to other disease states and immunological phenotypes. The study listed 150 to 200 TCR beta chains as associated with cytomegalovirus. A later analysis found that TCRs clustered in the first cohort also tended to co-occur in the 120 validation repertoires, with roughly 95% of cluster scores above 0.

Turning to this clone: Its binding antigen is unknown. No per-base quality is available; no much larger clone lies one base away.

Donors formed part of the validation cohort, which comprised over a hundred subjects and was distinct from the first cohort of roughly 600 subjects. CDR1 KGHSH and CDR2 LQKENI are derived from the germline V gene. V is pared back by 0 bases and J by 7 bases, with 9 bases lying between the germline termini. Its CDR3 holds 13 amino acids, cysteine through phenylalanine. CDR3 DNA only is kept here, 39 bases in frame from base 1. The receptor comes from a man between 18 and 35 years old in good health and CMV-seronegative. Recombination linked TRBV18 to TRBJ1-1, with the D segment identity uncertain. Sequenced sample: PBMCs. The CDR3 region: CASSPPTRGEAFF. The sequenced DNA is TGTGCCAGCTCACCACCTACGAGAGGTGAAGCTTTCTTT. Extended through the reference TRBV18 and TRBJ1-1 proteins, this CDR3 yields the full variable domain: NAGVMQNPRHLVRRRGQEARLRCSPMKGHSHVYWYRQLPEEGLKFMVYLQKENIIDESGMPKERFSAEFPKEGPSILRIQQVVRGDSAAYFCASSPPTRGEAFFGQGTRLTVV.